The TCR beta chain described here comes from a study of tumor and adjacent non-tumor tissue in lung cancer. The overall study: Patients comprised some eleven adenocarcinoma, a couple of squamous cell carcinoma and 1 small cell lung cancer. Some 4.2 million productive TCRbeta reads were obtained per sample on average. Study-level findings and limits: Significantly higher TCR diversity was found in tumor than normal lung. In normal lung, the top 100 clones were significantly more dominant than in tumor.

RNA was extracted from bulk tissue without any cell sorting. Worth noting for this clonotype: No antigen is known for it. The final CDR3 position lacks the conserved phenylalanine or tryptophan, pointing to a likely read error.

Three rounds of nested PCR, following a modified ARM-PCR protocol, produced the TCRbeta library. MiXCR was run by TCRdb on the multiplex PCR reads, yielding one entry per CDR3 protein. Here the sample spans about 82,000 distinct CDR3 sequences, 60% to 85% being singletons. This CDR3 comprises 14 residues. The V and J ends lost 5 bases and 4 bases respectively, with 12 bases between them. CDR1 is MNHNS, CDR2 SASEGT, per germline. This rearrangement joins TRBV6-1 to TRBJ1-5; D is undetermined. Sequencing used lung tumor tissue. This TCR derives from a woman aged 45 to 65 with non-small cell lung cancer. The CDR3 region is CASSKQRGNQPQHY. CDR3 nucleotide sequence: TGTGCCAGCAGTAAACAGCGGGGAAATCAGCCCCAGCATTAT.